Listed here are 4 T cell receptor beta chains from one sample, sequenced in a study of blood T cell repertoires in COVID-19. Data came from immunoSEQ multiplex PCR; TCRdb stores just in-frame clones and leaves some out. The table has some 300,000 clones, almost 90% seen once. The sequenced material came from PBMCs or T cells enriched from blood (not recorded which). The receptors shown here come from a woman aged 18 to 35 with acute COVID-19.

The DNA for the CDR3 is TGTGCCATCAGTGGAAGAACAGGGGCGACCTCTGGAAACACCATATATTTT. Its translation: CAISGRTGATSGNTIYF. The chain employs TRBV10-3 and TRBJ1-3; 7 nucleotides agree with TRBD1. This CDR3 comprises 17 residues. With 4 bases clipped from V and 0 bases from J, the junction kept 9 bases outside the gene matches. Germline CDR1 and CDR2: ENHRY and SYGVKD.

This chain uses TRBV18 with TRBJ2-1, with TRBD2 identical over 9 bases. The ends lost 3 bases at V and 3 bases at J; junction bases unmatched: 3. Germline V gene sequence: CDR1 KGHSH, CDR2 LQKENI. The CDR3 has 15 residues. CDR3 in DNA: TGTGCCAGCTCACCGCCTAGCGGGAACTACAATGAGCAGTTCTTC. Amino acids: CASSPPSGNYNEQFF. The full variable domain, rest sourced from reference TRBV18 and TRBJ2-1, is NAGVMQNPRHLVRRRGQEARLRCSPMKGHSHVYWYRQLPEEGLKFMVYLQKENIIDESGMPKERFSAEFPKEGPSILRIQQVVRGDSAAYFCASSPPSGNYNEQFFGPGTRLTVL.

CDR3 in DNA: TGTGCCAGCAGCTTATGGGGGGAGAAAAACAATGAGCAGTTCTTC. Translated, it gives CASSLWGEKNNEQFF. The chain is built from TRBV11-3 and TRBJ2-1; D may be TRBD2 (6 bases). The germline CDR1 and CDR2 sequences are SGHNT and YENEEA. This CDR3 has 15 residues. The germline V and J ends were trimmed by 2 bases and 5 bases, with 13 bases remaining between them.

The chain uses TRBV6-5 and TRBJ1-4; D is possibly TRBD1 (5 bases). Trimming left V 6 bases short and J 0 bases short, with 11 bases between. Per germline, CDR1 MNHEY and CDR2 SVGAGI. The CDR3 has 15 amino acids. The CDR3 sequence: CASRLTTATNEKLFF. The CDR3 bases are TGTGCCAGCAGGCTAACGACAGCAACTAATGAAAAACTGTTTTTT.